This T cell receptor (beta chain) was captured by sequencing in a study of blood T cell repertoires in COVID-19. This CDR3 comprises 16 residues. CDR1 and CDR2 from the germline V gene are SGHTA and FQGNSA. V dropped 2 bases and J dropped 6; count of bases not matched to a gene: 12. This clone showed up just a few times. Repertoires were generated with immunoSEQ multiplex PCR, while TCRdb's copy carries only in-frame clones and drops some. The sample lists about 190,000 clones, about 81% occurring once. The sample was peripheral blood. This receptor was identified in a woman aged 55-69 years with COVID-19, enrolled during active disease. The V gene is TRBV7-2, the J gene TRBJ2-7; 8 bases are a match to TRBD2. The CDR3: CASSLFLRAGDSEQYF. CDR3 nucleotide sequence: TGTGCCAGCAGCTTATTCCTCCGAGCGGGAGACAGCGAGCAGTACTTC.